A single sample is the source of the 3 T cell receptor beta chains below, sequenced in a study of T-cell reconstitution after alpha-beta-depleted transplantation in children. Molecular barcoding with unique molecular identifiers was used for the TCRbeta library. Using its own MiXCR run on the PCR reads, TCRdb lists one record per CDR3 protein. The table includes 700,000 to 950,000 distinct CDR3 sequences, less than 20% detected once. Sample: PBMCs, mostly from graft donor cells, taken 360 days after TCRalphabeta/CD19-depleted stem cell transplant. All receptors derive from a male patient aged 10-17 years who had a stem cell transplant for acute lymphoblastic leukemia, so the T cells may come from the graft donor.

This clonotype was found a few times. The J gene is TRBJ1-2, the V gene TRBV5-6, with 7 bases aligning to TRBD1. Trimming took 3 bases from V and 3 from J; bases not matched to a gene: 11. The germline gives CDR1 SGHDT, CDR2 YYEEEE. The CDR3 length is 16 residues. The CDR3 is CASSSKYRGRDYGYTF. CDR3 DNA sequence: TGTGCCAGCAGCTCCAAATACAGGGGTCGGGACTATGGCTACACCTTC.

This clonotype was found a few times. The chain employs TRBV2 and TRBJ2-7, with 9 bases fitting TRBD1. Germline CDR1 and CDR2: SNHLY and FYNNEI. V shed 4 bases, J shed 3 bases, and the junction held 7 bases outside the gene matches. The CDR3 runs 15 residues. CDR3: CASSVETGGLYEQYF. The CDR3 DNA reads TGTGCCAGCAGTGTAGAGACAGGGGGGCTCTACGAGCAGTACTTC. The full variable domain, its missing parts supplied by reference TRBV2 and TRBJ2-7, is EPEVTQTPSHQVTQMGQEVILRCVPISNHLYFYWYRQILGQKVEFLVSFYNNEISEKSEIFDDQFSVERPDGSNFTLKIRSTKLEDSAMYFCASSVETGGLYEQYFGPGTRLTVT.

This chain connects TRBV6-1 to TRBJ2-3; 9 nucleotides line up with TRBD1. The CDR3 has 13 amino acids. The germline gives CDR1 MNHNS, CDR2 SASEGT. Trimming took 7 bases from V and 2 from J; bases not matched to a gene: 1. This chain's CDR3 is CASTQGATDTQYF. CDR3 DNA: TGTGCCAGCACACAGGGGGCCACAGATACGCAGTATTTT.